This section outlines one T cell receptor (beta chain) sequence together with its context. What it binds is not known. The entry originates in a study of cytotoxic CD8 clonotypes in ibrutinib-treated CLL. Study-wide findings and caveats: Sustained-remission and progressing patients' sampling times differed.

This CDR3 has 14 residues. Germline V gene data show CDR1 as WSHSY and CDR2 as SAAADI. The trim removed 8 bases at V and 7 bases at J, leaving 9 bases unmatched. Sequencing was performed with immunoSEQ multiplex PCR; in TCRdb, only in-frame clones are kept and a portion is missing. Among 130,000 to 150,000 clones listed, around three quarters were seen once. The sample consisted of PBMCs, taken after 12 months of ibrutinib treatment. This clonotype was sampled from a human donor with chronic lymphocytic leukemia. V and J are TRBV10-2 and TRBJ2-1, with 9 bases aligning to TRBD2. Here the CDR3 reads CASRVAGARNEQFF. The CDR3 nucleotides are TGCGCCAGCCGGGTAGCGGGAGCCCGTAATGAGCAGTTCTTC.